This passage covers 22 T cell receptor beta chains from one sample sequenced in a study of T cells in Graves' hyperthyroidism and ophthalmopathy. Authors of the study amplified TCR beta CDR3 regions from RNA transcripts. Initially, a first-round RT-PCR of the TCR CDR3 employed the HTBI primer set. One entry per CDR3 protein, called by TCRdb with MiXCR from the multiplex PCR reads. The sample has 500,000 to 600,000 distinct CDR3 sequences; 40% to 50% are singletons. Input material: peripheral blood or thyroid tissue (not recorded which). The receptor source for this set is an adult woman with Graves' disease, either hyperthyroidism or ophthalmopathy (not recorded which).

The chain couples TRBV3-1 to TRBJ2-5; 8 bases are a match to TRBD1. CDR1 LGHDT and CDR2 YNNKEL come from the germline V gene (reference sequence). This CDR3 is 16 amino acids long. Unmatched junction bases numbered 8, after V lost 1 base and J lost 4 bases. The CDR3 coding sequence is TGTGCCAGCAGCCAAGGCAGGGCCAGGGGGCTAGAGACCCAGTACTTC. The encoded protein is CASSQGRARGLETQYF.

The chain uses TRBV24-1 and TRBJ1-2; D gene uncertain. This CDR3 spans 13 amino acids. V was shortened by 5 bases and J by 4 bases, with 10 bases between the two germline ends. CDR1 is KGHDR and CDR2 is SFDVKD in the germline V gene. The CDR3 DNA is TGTGCCACCAGTGCTTCGGCGGGCTATGGCTACACCTTC. Amino acids: CATSASAGYGYTF.

This clonotype was recorded at least ten times. This rearrangement joins TRBV20-1 to TRBJ1-1, with a possible D match to TRBD1 (5 bases). From germline, CDR1 is DFQATT and CDR2 SNEGSKA (reference sequence). The CDR3 spans 14 residues. V lost 0 bases and J 1 base, leaving 9 bases between the germline ends. CDR3 protein: CSARDRRENTEAFF. In DNA, the CDR3 is TGCAGTGCTAGAGATCGCAGGGAGAACACTGAAGCTTTCTTT.

This clonotype was recorded many times. The genes are TRBV6-1 and TRBJ1-2; maybe TRBD1 (6 bases). Germline V gene data show CDR1 as MNHNS and CDR2 as SASEGT. Trimming removed 6 bases at V and 4 bases at J, with 15 bases between. The CDR3 contains 14 residues. As DNA, the CDR3 is TGTGCCAGCAGCCTGGGAGAGGGGGGCTATGGCTACACCTTC. Translating gives CASSLGEGGYGYTF.

This clonotype was seen many times. The chain is built from TRBV20-1 and TRBJ2-2; 8 nucleotides match TRBD2. Germline CDR1 reads DFQATT; CDR2 reads SNEGSKA (reference sequence). V shed 6 bases, J shed 5 bases, and the junction held 11 bases outside the gene matches. The CDR3 length is 15 residues. As DNA, the CDR3 is TGCAGTGCAGCAACGGGAGGGCCTCGGACCGGGGAGCTGTTTTTT. This encodes CSAATGGPRTGELFF.

This clonotype was detected ten times or more. The chain carries TRBV7-2 and TRBJ1-1; TRBD1 matches 7 bases. Germline assignment: CDR1 SGHTA and CDR2 FQGNSA. The V and J ends lost 1 base and 8 bases, in that order; junction bases with no gene match: 7. This CDR3 contains 14 residues. The CDR3 sequence is CASSLVWGDSEAFF. Written as DNA, the CDR3 is TGTGCCAGCAGCTTAGTATGGGGGGACAGCGAAGCTTTCTTT.

A note on this clonotype: A clone one base away is much larger, so this may be a read error. The rearrangement links TRBV12-3 or TRBV12-4 to TRBJ2-7; TRBD2 matches 7 bases. V was clipped by 5 bases and J by 4 bases; unmatched bases: 8. This CDR3 has 14 amino acids. For the CDR3, the DNA is TGTGCCAGCAGTACTGGCGGGAGACGTTACGAGCAGTACTTC. The encoded protein is CASSTGGRRYEQYF.

Comment on this clonotype: One end of the junction is discordant with germline, which a read error may explain. This sequence joins TRBV5-1 and TRBJ2-5, with D possibly TRBD2 on 5 matching bases. In germline, CDR1 is SGHRS, CDR2 YFSETQ. This CDR3 is built from 14 residues. CDR3 residues: CASSSGSRQEAQYF. In DNA, the CDR3 is TGCGCCAGCAGCTCTGGGAGCCGACAAGAGGCCCAGTACTTC.

The chain has TRBV4-2 and TRBJ1-3; D is undetermined. Germline loops: CDR1 LGHNA, CDR2 YNFKEQ. The V end lost 2 bases, the J end lost 1 base, and 12 bases lay between the germline ends. CDR3 size: 16 residues. The CDR3 here is CASSQKTVVSGNTIYF. The CDR3 region has the DNA TGTGCCAGCAGCCAAAAAACAGTCGTTTCTGGAAACACCATATATTTT.

The chain combines TRBV20-1 with TRBJ1-2; D is unresolved. The germline V and J ends were trimmed by 3 bases and 4 bases, with 6 bases remaining between them. CDR3 length: 11 amino acids. The germline V gene encodes CDR1 DFQATT and CDR2 SNEGSKA (reference sequence). CDR3 nucleotides: TGCAGTGCTAGGCTACGCTATGGCTACACCTTC. Amino acids: CSARLRYGYTF.

This clonotype was seen ten or more times. The chain uses TRBV7-3 and TRBJ1-2; 8 bases align to TRBD1. The CDR3 runs 14 residues. J was trimmed by 4 bases and V by 5 bases; bases with no gene match: 6. Per germline, CDR1 SGHTA and CDR2 FQGTGA. The CDR3 DNA reads TGTGCCAGCAGCCCCGGGACAGGCCCCTATGGCTACACCTTC. Amino acids: CASSPGTGPYGYTF.

This clonotype was seen at least ten times. The chain links TRBV7-2 to TRBJ2-2; TRBD1 or TRBD2 may be the D gene (7 bases each). The CDR3 has 15 residues. Germline CDR1 reads SGHTA; CDR2 reads FQGNSA. With 2 bases removed from V and 3 bases from J, the gap between germline ends came to 10 bases. The CDR3 loop is CASSLQGGYTGELFF. In DNA, the CDR3 is TGTGCCAGCAGCTTACAGGGGGGGTACACCGGGGAGCTGTTTTTT. The complete variable domain, with remaining parts taken from reference TRBV7-2 and TRBJ2-2, reads GAGVSQSPSNKVTEKGKDVELRCDPISGHTALYWYRQSLGQGLEFLIYFQGNSAPDKSGLPSDRFSAERTGGSVSTLTIQRTQQEDSAVYLCASSLQGGYTGELFFGEGSRLTVL.

On this clonotype: This may be a read error, as it is one base from a much larger clone. The chain has TRBV12-3 or TRBV12-4 and TRBJ1-4, with TRBD1 matching over 7 bases. The CDR3 is 17 residues long. With 7 bases clipped from V and 0 bases from J, the junction kept 11 bases outside the gene matches. The CDR3 coding sequence is TGTGCCAGCACGGCGGGACAGTGGTACTCAACTAATGAAAAACTGTTTTTT. This gives the protein CASTAGQWYSTNEKLFF.

Ten or more counts support this clonotype. CDR3 in amino acids: CATSPPGATEAFF. As DNA, the CDR3 is TGTGCCACCAGCCCTCCGGGGGCGACTGAAGCTTTCTTT. The chain joins TRBV15 to TRBJ1-1; D might be TRBD1 (6 bases). This CDR3 region has 13 residues. Germline loops: CDR1 LNHNV, CDR2 YYDKDF (reference sequence). The V and J ends lost 5 bases and 5 bases respectively, with 12 bases between them.

The chain links TRBV10-3 to TRBJ2-7; possible D gene TRBD1, 5 bases. Trimming cost V 0 bases and J 3 bases, with 9 bases left between them. The CDR3 spans 14 residues. Looked up from germline, CDR1 is ENHRY and CDR2 is SYGVKD. DNA of the CDR3: TGTGCCATCAGTGAGTCGCAGGGTCTCTACGAGCAGTACTTC. Protein product: CAISESQGLYEQYF.

The V gene is TRBV7-9, the J gene TRBJ1-6; D uncertain. Germline CDR1 is SEHNR and CDR2 is FQNEAQ (reference sequence). This CDR3 has 13 residues. V lost 4 bases, J lost 10 bases, and 11 bases lay in between. In DNA form, the CDR3 reads TGTGCCAGCAGCTCTGACTGGTCCTCACCCCTCCACTTT. Translation gives CASSSDWSSPLHF.

This clonotype turned up a few times. The CDR3 is CSARETGTEQYF. CDR3 sequence (DNA): TGCAGTGCTAGAGAGACAGGGACCGAGCAGTACTTC. The chain uses TRBV20-1 and TRBJ2-7; the match to TRBD1 covers 7 bases. The ends lost 0 bases at V and 6 bases at J; junction bases unmatched: 2. This CDR3 has 12 amino acids. Germline V gene lookup returns CDR1 DFQATT and CDR2 SNEGSKA (reference sequence).

This clonotype was picked up many times. The chain joins TRBV20-1 to TRBJ2-5; a weak D match, TRBD1 (6 bases). The V end was cut by 6 bases, the J end by 5 bases, with 13 bases between. The CDR3 loop spans 12 amino acids. Looked up from germline, CDR1 is DFQATT and CDR2 is SNEGSKA (reference sequence). The CDR3: CSAGTRYETQYF. Written as DNA, the CDR3 is TGCAGTGCCGGGACAAGATATGAGACCCAGTACTTC.

The genes are TRBV29-1 and TRBJ1-5, with D uncertain. The ends were cut back, 4 bases at V and 1 base at J, with 8 bases in the middle. CDR3 length: 13 residues. CDR1 and CDR2 (germline): SQVTM, ANQGSEA. CDR3 sequence (DNA): TGCAGCGTTGGGGGTCAGAGCAATCAGCCCCAGCATTTT. As protein: CSVGGQSNQPQHF.

Concerning this clonotype itself: Mismatch with germline at one junction end may stem from a read error. The rearrangement uses TRBV10-3 and TRBJ2-7; D is uncertain. The germline CDR1 and CDR2 sequences are ENHRY and SYGVKD. This CDR3 spans 14 amino acids. CDR3 nucleotides: TGTGCCAGCAGTTTATCGTTCGCCTCCTACGAGCAGTACTTC. Residues: CASSLSFASYEQYF.

This chain links TRBV6-5 with TRBJ1-1; 7 nucleotides agree with TRBD1. CDR1 is MNHEY and CDR2 is SVGAGI in the germline V gene. There are 14 residues in the CDR3. The V gene end was trimmed by 6 bases and the J gene end by 4 bases; junction bases not matched to a gene: 8. CDR3 sequence (DNA): TGTGCCAGCAGATCACAGGGGAAAAGCACTGAAGCTTTCTTT. It encodes CASRSQGKSTEAFF.

This clonotype occurred once. The gene calls are TRBV19 and TRBJ2-5; D gene uncertain. Between the trimmed V and J ends, which lost 3 bases and 7 bases, there was a span of 9 bases. The CDR3 spans 12 residues. In germline, CDR1 is LNHDA, CDR2 SQIVND (reference sequence). CDR3 sequence: CASSIGPGTQYF. For the CDR3, the DNA is TGTGCCAGTAGTATCGGTCCAGGGACCCAGTACTTC.